These T cell receptor beta chains were read from a single sample in a study of blood T cell repertoires in COVID-19. Assay: immunoSEQ multiplex PCR; the TCRdb copy retains only in-frame clones and omits some. The table records around 450,000 clones, roughly 91% of them present only once. Sequenced sample: PBMCs or T cells enriched from blood (not recorded which). The receptor set was obtained from a man aged 18 to 29 who had recovered from COVID-19. The CDR3 runs from the conserved cysteine through the conserved F or W. The D gene is left open where the match is weak. Only part of the rows carry a size: once, few, many, or a class if the clone is expanded.

clone size: NA
D gene: NA
J gene: TRBJ1-2
V gene: TRBV12-3/TRBV12-4
CDR3 DNA: TGTGCCAGCAGTGGTCGACAGGACTATGGCTACACCTTC
CDR3 protein: CASSGRQDYGYTF

clone size: NA
D gene: TRBD2
J gene: TRBJ2-7
V gene: TRBV6-6
CDR3 DNA: TGTGCCAGCAGTTTGGCGGGAGGCTTCGACGAGCAGTACTTC
CDR3 protein: CASSLAGGFDEQYF

clone size: NA
D gene: NA
J gene: TRBJ1-4
V gene: TRBV18
CDR3 DNA: TGTGCCAGCTCACGAAATCGGGATACTGGTGAAAAACTGTTTTTT
CDR3 protein: CASSRNRDTGEKLFF

clone size: once
D gene: NA
J gene: TRBJ1-2
V gene: TRBV7-2
CDR3 DNA: TGTGCCAGCAGCTTGAACAGGAGTCCTTATGGCTACACCTTC
CDR3 protein: CASSLNRSPYGYTF

clone size: NA
D gene: TRBD2
J gene: TRBJ2-7
V gene: TRBV7-2
CDR3 DNA: TGTGCCAGCAGCTTATGGACTAGCGGGAAGTACGCCTACGAGCAGTACTTC
CDR3 protein: CASSLWTSGKYAYEQYF

clone size: NA
D gene: TRBD1
J gene: TRBJ1-2
V gene: TRBV11-2
CDR3 DNA: TGTGCCAGCAGCTTAGGAGGGGGCATACGGAAACTTGGCTACACCTTC
CDR3 protein: CASSLGGGIRKLGYTF

clone size: NA
D gene: NA
J gene: TRBJ1-2
V gene: TRBV3-1/TRBV3-2
CDR3 DNA: TGTGCCAGCAGCCCGAGCCCATCCGGGAACTATGGCTACACCTTC
CDR3 protein: CASSPSPSGNYGYTF

clone size: few
D gene: NA
J gene: TRBJ1-3
V gene: TRBV30
CDR3 DNA: TGTGCCTGGAGGGGCCTCGGTGGAAACACCATATATTTT
CDR3 protein: CAWRGLGGNTIYF

clone size: NA
D gene: NA
J gene: TRBJ1-5
V gene: TRBV9
CDR3 DNA: TGTGCCAGCAGCCTGGGGGCAGATTTCAGCAATCAGCCCCAGCATTTT
CDR3 protein: CASSLGADFSNQPQHF

clone size: NA
D gene: TRBD2
J gene: TRBJ2-3
V gene: TRBV11-2
CDR3 DNA: TGTGCCAGCAGCTCACTACTGGCGGGAGTTTCAGATACGCAGTATTTT
CDR3 protein: CASSSLLAGVSDTQYF